This paragraph reports one T cell receptor (beta chain). The data were taken from a study of cytomegalovirus exposure and HLA in healthy donors. 13 Jbeta primers and 60 Vbeta primers were used for the PCR. The table came from immunoSEQ multiplex PCR; TCRdb's copy has only in-frame clones and leaves some out. Found here are more than 95,000 clones, roughly 77% of them singletons; the top ten hold about 1.8%. Germline values: CDR1 SGHKS, CDR2 YYEKEE (reference sequence). This CDR3 has 15 residues. V was clipped by 1 base and J by 4 bases; unmatched bases: 5. V and J are TRBV5-5 and TRBJ2-7, with TRBD1 matching over 10 bases. The TCR was taken from a man aged 18 to 29 in good health and CMV-seronegative. Sequenced material: PBMCs. The CDR3 bases are TGTGCCAGCAGCTTGCCGGGGACAGGGGTTTACGAGCAGTACTTC. This sequence encodes CASSLPGTGVYEQYF.